The rows below give T cell receptor beta chains drawn from one sample of a study of T-cell reconstitution after alpha-beta-depleted transplantation in children. One entry per CDR3 protein, called by TCRdb with MiXCR from the PCR reads. The data hold approximately 89,000 distinct CDR3 sequences, with 15% to 17% observed a single time. The starting material was PBMCs, mostly from graft donor cells, obtained 180 days after TCRalphabeta/CD19-depleted stem cell transplant. The receptors stem from a male patient under 10 years old who had a stem cell transplant for acute lymphoblastic leukemia, so the T cells may come from the graft donor. CDR3s leave out the opening cysteine and the closing phenylalanine or tryptophan. Where a row states a size, it is once, few, many or the class of an expanded clone; other rows omit it.

clone size	V gene	CDR3 length	J gene	CDR3 protein
many	TRBV6-2/TRBV6-3	10	TRBJ1-2	ASSPTLYGYT
many	TRBV20-1	13	TRBJ2-1	SARDLGLGGNEQF
few	TRBV14	13	TRBJ2-7	ASSQVVTGYGEQY
few	TRBV7-9	12	TRBJ1-5	ASSRGQGDQPQH
few	TRBV24-1	13	TRBJ2-2	ATSDPSGNTGELF
NA	TRBV12-3/TRBV12-4	10	TRBJ1-5	ASSPTGQPQH
NA	TRBV5-1	9	TRBJ2-2	ASSGAGELF
few	TRBV6-1	11	TRBJ1-1	ASSEGIGTEAF
NA	TRBV12-3/TRBV12-4	9	TRBJ2-7	ANTNRTGSR
few	TRBV12-3/TRBV12-4	13	TRBJ2-3	ACDASGGSTDTQY
few	TRBV12-3/TRBV12-4	10	TRBJ1-5	ASSPDVQPQH
NA	TRBV3-1	10	TRBJ2-7	ASSFQGLEQY
NA	TRBV20-1	12	TRBJ1-2	SARPLGQNYGYT
NA	TRBV9	13	TRBJ2-7	ASSTNEGTSYEQY
NA	TRBV5-1	15	TRBJ2-2	ASSLARVGIYTGELF
few	TRBV27	12	TRBJ2-2	ASSSRGGTGELF
few	TRBV7-2	11	TRBJ2-3	ASSSDPTYTQY
few	TRBV7-6	12	TRBJ1-1	ASSLASGNTEAF
NA	TRBV6-1	12	TRBJ1-2	ATRPGGRGYGYT
NA	TRBV5-4	15	TRBJ2-3	ASSLDQAAGDTDTQY
NA	TRBV7-2	13	TRBJ1-5	ASSYGTGGGQPQH
NA	TRBV28	9	TRBJ1-4	ASSSSSGLF
NA	TRBV7-2	14	TRBJ2-5	ASSSGRLAGQETQY
NA	TRBV5-1	12	TRBJ2-5	ASSSLSRRETQY
many	TRBV12-3/TRBV12-4	12	TRBJ2-3	ASRKASTVGTQY
NA	TRBV5-1	14	TRBJ1-2	ASSGNTGISDYGYT
few	TRBV6-2/TRBV6-3	10	TRBJ2-5	ASRGQGETQY
many	TRBV7-2	13	TRBJ1-3	ASSIQGETGNTIY
NA	TRBV20-1	13	TRBJ1-3	SAREPNGAPNTIY